These T cell receptor beta chains were read from a single sample in a study of T cells after yellow fever vaccination. A single record per CDR3 protein comes from TCRdb applying MiXCR to the 5' RACE reads. Here the sample spans 500,000 to 650,000 distinct CDR3 sequences, roughly a sixth being singletons. The sequencing here drew on PBMCs, taken around 5 days after the first yellow fever vaccination. These receptors came from a young man who received the YFV17D yellow fever vaccine. CDR3s include the opening cysteine and the closing phenylalanine or tryptophan. The order of the fields is D gene, V gene, J gene, clone size, CDR3 DNA, CDR3 protein. The D gene is left open where the match is weak. For some rows the clone size is stated as once, few or many, or as a class when expanded; others skip it.

d_call: NA; v_call: TRBV7-8; j_call: TRBJ1-1; clone_size: NA; cdr3_nt: TGTGCCAGCAGCTTATTCGGGACATCGAACACTGAAGCTTTCTTT; cdr3_aa: CASSLFGTSNTEAFF
d_call: TRBD1; v_call: TRBV6-5; j_call: TRBJ1-5; clone_size: NA; cdr3_nt: TGTGCCAGCAGTTCGGGACAGCAGGTGCGGGCCCAGCATTTT; cdr3_aa: CASSSGQQVRAQHF
d_call: NA; v_call: TRBV5-1; j_call: TRBJ1-3; clone_size: few; cdr3_nt: TGCGCCAGCAGCTTGGAGGGGACAAGCTCTGGAAACACCATATATTTT; cdr3_aa: CASSLEGTSSGNTIYF
d_call: TRBD1; v_call: TRBV20-1; j_call: TRBJ2-5; clone_size: NA; cdr3_nt: TGCAGTGCTACGTTTCCGGGACAGGGCCCTTTTAAGACCCAGTACTTC; cdr3_aa: CSATFPGQGPFKTQYF
d_call: NA; v_call: TRBV6-1; j_call: TRBJ2-1; clone_size: NA; cdr3_nt: TGTGCCAGCAGTGAAGCGCTAGGTGGGGGAAAAGGGTTCTTC; cdr3_aa: CASSEALGGGKGFF
d_call: TRBD2; v_call: TRBV25-1; j_call: TRBJ2-2; clone_size: NA; cdr3_nt: TGTGCCAGCACGGCCGGCTCGGGGGGGGCCACCGGGGAGCTGTTTTTT; cdr3_aa: CASTAGSGGATGELFF
d_call: TRBD1; v_call: TRBV18; j_call: TRBJ2-3; clone_size: few; cdr3_nt: TGTGCCAGCCCCGGGACAGGCAGGTTGAGCACAGATACGCAGTATTTT; cdr3_aa: CASPGTGRLSTDTQYF
d_call: TRBD1; v_call: TRBV9; j_call: TRBJ2-7; clone_size: few; cdr3_nt: TGTGCCAGCAGCGTAGGGGACAGGGGGCGTCAGTACTTC; cdr3_aa: CASSVGDRGRQYF
d_call: TRBD1; v_call: TRBV18; j_call: TRBJ2-5; clone_size: NA; cdr3_nt: TGTGCCAGCTCACAGGGACAGGGGTTGGAGACCCAGTACTTC; cdr3_aa: CASSQGQGLETQYF
d_call: TRBD1; v_call: TRBV5-1; j_call: TRBJ2-3; clone_size: once; cdr3_nt: TGCGCCAGCAGCACCGACAGGGTAGAGGATACGCAGTATTTT; cdr3_aa: CASSTDRVEDTQYF
d_call: NA; v_call: TRBV5-1; j_call: TRBJ2-7; clone_size: NA; cdr3_nt: TGCGCCAGCAGCTTGATCGGGCAGACCTACTACGAGCAGTACTTC; cdr3_aa: CASSLIGQTYYEQYF
d_call: NA; v_call: TRBV12-3/TRBV12-4; j_call: TRBJ2-7; clone_size: NA; cdr3_nt: TGTGCCAGCAGTTTACCCTTCGACGAGCAGTACTTC; cdr3_aa: CASSLPFDEQYF
d_call: TRBD1; v_call: TRBV18; j_call: TRBJ2-5; clone_size: once; cdr3_nt: TGTGCCAGCTCACCGGGCAGGGGGCGAGCAGAGACCCAGTACTTC; cdr3_aa: CASSPGRGRAETQYF
d_call: NA; v_call: TRBV7-9; j_call: TRBJ2-1; clone_size: few; cdr3_nt: TGTGCCAGCAGCCCTCTACGGAGCTCCTACAATGAGCAGTTCTTC; cdr3_aa: CASSPLRSSYNEQFF
d_call: TRBD1; v_call: TRBV4-3; j_call: TRBJ2-2; clone_size: NA; cdr3_nt: TGCGCCAGCAGCCATTTGACAGGGTCGAACACCGGGGAGCTGTTTTTT; cdr3_aa: CASSHLTGSNTGELFF
d_call: NA; v_call: TRBV5-1; j_call: TRBJ2-4; clone_size: NA; cdr3_nt: TGCGCCAGCAGCCCCCCGGGAAGCGCCAAAAACATTCAGTACTTC; cdr3_aa: CASSPPGSAKNIQYF
d_call: NA; v_call: TRBV7-8; j_call: TRBJ2-2; clone_size: many; cdr3_nt: TGTGCCAGCAGCGCCGGCGGGACAACGAACACCGGGGAGCTGTTTTTT; cdr3_aa: CASSAGGTTNTGELFF
d_call: NA; v_call: TRBV7-6; j_call: TRBJ2-1; clone_size: NA; cdr3_nt: TGTGCCAGCAGCTTATGGGGCAGGGACAATGAGCAGTTCTTC; cdr3_aa: CASSLWGRDNEQFF
d_call: NA; v_call: TRBV6-1; j_call: TRBJ1-3; clone_size: NA; cdr3_nt: TGTGCCAGCAGTGACCCCGGACAGACCCTTGGAAACACCATATATTTT; cdr3_aa: CASSDPGQTLGNTIYF
d_call: NA; v_call: TRBV4-3; j_call: TRBJ2-3; clone_size: NA; cdr3_nt: TGCGCCAGCAGCCAAGAATTACAGTTGAGAACCCTCACAGATACGCAGTATTTT; cdr3_aa: CASSQELQLRTLTDTQYF
d_call: NA; v_call: TRBV10-3; j_call: TRBJ1-4; clone_size: few; cdr3_nt: TGTGCCATCAGTGGGGAAGTATCAAAACTGTTTTTT; cdr3_aa: CAISGEVSKLFF
d_call: NA; v_call: TRBV12-5; j_call: TRBJ2-4; clone_size: NA; cdr3_nt: TGTGCTAGTGGTCCGGACACATTGGCGTCGCGGGAGTACTTC; cdr3_aa: CASGPDTLASREYF
d_call: NA; v_call: TRBV6-5; j_call: TRBJ2-3; clone_size: few; cdr3_nt: TGTGCCAGCAGTTCCCGGGGTGTCACAGATACGCAGTATTTT; cdr3_aa: CASSSRGVTDTQYF
d_call: NA; v_call: TRBV19; j_call: TRBJ2-2; clone_size: once; cdr3_nt: TGTGCCAGTAGTATAGTTAGCGGCACCGGGGAGCTGTTTTTT; cdr3_aa: CASSIVSGTGELFF